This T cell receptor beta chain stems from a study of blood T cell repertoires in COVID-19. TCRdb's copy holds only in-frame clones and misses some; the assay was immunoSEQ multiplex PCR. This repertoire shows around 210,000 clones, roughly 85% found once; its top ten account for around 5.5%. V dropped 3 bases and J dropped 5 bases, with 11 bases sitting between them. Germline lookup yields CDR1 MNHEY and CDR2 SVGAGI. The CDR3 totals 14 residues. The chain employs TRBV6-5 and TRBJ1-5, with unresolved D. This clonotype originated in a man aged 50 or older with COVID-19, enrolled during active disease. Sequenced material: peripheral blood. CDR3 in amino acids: CASSYSRRDQPQHF. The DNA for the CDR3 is TGTGCCAGCAGTTATTCGAGGAGGGATCAGCCCCAGCATTTT.